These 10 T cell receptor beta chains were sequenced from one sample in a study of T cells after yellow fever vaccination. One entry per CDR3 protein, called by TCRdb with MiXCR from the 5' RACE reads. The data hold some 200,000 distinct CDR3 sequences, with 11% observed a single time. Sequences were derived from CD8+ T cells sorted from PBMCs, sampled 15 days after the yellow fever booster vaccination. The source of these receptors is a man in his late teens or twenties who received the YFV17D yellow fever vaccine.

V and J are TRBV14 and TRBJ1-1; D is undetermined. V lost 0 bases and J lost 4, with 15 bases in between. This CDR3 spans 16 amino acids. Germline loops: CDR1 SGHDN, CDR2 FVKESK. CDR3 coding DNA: TGTGCCAGCAGCCAAGATGTTTCCGGGTTGGGCACTGAAGCTTTCTTT. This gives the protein CASSQDVSGLGTEAFF.

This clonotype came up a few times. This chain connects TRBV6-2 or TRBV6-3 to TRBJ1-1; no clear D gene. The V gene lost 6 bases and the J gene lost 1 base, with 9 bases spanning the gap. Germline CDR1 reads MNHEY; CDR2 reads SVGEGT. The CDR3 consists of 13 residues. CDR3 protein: CASSLTQNTEAFF. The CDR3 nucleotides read TGTGCCAGCAGCCTGACTCAGAACACTGAAGCTTTCTTT.

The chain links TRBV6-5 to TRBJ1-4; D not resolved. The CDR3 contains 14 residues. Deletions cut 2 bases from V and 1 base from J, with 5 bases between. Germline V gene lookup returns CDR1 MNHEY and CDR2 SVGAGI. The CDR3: CASSYGRTNEKLFF. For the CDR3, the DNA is TGTGCCAGCAGTTACGGCCGAACTAATGAAAAACTGTTTTTT.

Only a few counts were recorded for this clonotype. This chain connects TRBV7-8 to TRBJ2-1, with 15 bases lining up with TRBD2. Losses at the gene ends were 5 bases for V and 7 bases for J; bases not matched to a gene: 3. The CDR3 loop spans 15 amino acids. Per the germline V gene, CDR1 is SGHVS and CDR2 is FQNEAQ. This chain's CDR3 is CASSPGTSGGNEQFF. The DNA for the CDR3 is TGTGCCAGCAGCCCCGGGACTAGCGGGGGGAATGAGCAGTTCTTC.

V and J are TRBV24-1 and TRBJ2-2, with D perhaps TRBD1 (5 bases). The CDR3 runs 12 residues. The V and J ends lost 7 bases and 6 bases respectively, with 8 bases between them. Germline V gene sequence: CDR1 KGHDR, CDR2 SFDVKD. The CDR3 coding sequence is TGTGCCACCAGCCCAGGGTCCGGGGAGCTGTTTTTT. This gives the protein CATSPGSGELFF.

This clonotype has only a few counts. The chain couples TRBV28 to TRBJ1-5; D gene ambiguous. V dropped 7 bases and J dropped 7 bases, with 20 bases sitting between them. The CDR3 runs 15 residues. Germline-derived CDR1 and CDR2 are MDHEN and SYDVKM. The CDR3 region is CASIALSGRKQPQHF. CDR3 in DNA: TGTGCCAGCATCGCCTTATCGGGCAGAAAACAGCCCCAGCATTTT.

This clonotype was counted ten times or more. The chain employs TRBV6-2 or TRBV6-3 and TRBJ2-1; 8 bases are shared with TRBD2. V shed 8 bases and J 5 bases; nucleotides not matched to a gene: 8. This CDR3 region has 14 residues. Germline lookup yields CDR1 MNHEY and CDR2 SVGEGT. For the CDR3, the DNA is TGTGCCAGCGGATTCTCCGGGGGGGACAATGAGCAGTTCTTC. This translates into CASGFSGGDNEQFF.

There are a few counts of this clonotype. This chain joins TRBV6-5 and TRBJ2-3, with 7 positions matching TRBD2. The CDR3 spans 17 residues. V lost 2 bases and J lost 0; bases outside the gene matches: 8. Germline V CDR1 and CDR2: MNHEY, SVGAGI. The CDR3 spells CASSYLPSSGSTDTQYF. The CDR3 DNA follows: TGTGCCAGCAGTTACCTACCCTCTAGCGGCAGCACAGATACGCAGTATTTT.

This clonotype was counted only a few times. For the CDR3, the DNA is TGCGCCAGCAGCCAACTTTTAGGGACAGGGCTAAGCCCAGATACGCAGTATTTT. It is translated as CASSQLLGTGLSPDTQYF. The genes are TRBV4-1 and TRBJ2-3; 9 bases are shared with TRBD1. Germline trimming cut 2 bases from V and 4 bases from J; bases unmatched to any gene: 13. Germline lookup yields CDR1 MGHRA and CDR2 YSYEKL. This CDR3 region has 18 residues.

CDR3 region: CSAFYGTQYF. CDR3 DNA: TGCAGTGCTTTCTACGGTACGCAGTATTTT. The J gene is TRBJ2-3, the V gene TRBV20-1, with no clear D. The CDR3 loop spans 10 amino acids. Trimming pared 5 bases from V and 8 bases from J, leaving 8 bases between. Germline V gene lookup returns CDR1 DFQATT and CDR2 SNEGSKA (reference sequence).